This record looks at one T cell receptor (beta chain) sequence and its context. This sample was included in a study of metastatic and nonmetastatic thyroid tumors. Thyroid surgery was performed in patients who had received no treatment beforehand. The V end was cut by 4 bases, the J end by 4 bases, with 13 bases between. Germline V gives CDR1 MNHNS, CDR2 SASEGT. The CDR3 runs to 14 residues. Using MiXCR, TCRdb re-called clones from the PCR reads. The table includes 15,000 to 20,000 clones, 34% detected once. The material sequenced was tumor tissue. This chain uses TRBV6-1 with TRBJ1-2; maybe TRBD1 (5 bases). The clonotype originates from a female donor with papillary thyroid cancer or a benign thyroid nodule (not recorded which). Some clones in this sample may be carry-over from other donors' samples. CDR3 sequence: CASSVSGFLYGYTF. CDR3 coding DNA: TGTGCCAGCAGTGTTTCAGGGTTCCTCTATGGCTACACCTTC.